What follows is one T cell receptor beta chain and its context. Antigen unknown. In the same sample, other DNA sequences code for this CDR3. The length of the CDR3 is 13 residues. J was trimmed by 5 bases and V by 4 bases; bases with no gene match: 2. Germline assignment: CDR1 SGHRS and CDR2 YFSETQ. The record originates from a study of radiotherapy plus CTLA-4 blockade in lung cancer. Study background: Among all patients, around 18% showed objective responses, while about 30% had disease control. Points from the study as a whole: TCR clones of tumor origin grew in blood after radiotherapy plus ipilimumab. Early clone dynamics of blood T cells, plus interferon-beta, reportedly predicted response best.

The assay was immunoSEQ multiplex PCR, and TCRdb's table has in-frame clones only and misses some. This sample yields some 90,000 clones, of which approximately 86% are seen a single time; approximately 2.2% belongs to the top ten. J is TRBJ1-2 and V is TRBV5-1; 10 bases line up with TRBD1. Source: peripheral blood, taken from a patient treated with radiotherapy plus ipilimumab. The receptor was isolated from a human donor with non-small cell lung cancer who had a partial response to radiotherapy plus ipilimumab. The CDR3 coding sequence is TGCGCCAGCAGCCAGGGACAGGGGTATGGCTACACCTTC. Protein sequence: CASSQGQGYGYTF.